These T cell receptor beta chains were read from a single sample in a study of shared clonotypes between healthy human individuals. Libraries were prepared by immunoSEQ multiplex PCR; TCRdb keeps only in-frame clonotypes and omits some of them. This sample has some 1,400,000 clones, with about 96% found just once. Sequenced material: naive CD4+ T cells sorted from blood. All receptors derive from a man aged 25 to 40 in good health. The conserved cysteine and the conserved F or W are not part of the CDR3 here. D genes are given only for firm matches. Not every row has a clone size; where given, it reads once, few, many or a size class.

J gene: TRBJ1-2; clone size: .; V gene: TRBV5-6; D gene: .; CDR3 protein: ASSSGLRGYT
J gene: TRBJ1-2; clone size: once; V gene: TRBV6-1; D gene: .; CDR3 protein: ASSEGGSRT
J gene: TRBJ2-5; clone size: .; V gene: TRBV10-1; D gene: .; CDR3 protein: ASSSGPRETQY
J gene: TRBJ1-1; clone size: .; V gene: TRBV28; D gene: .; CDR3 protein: ASSPLYWGAKNTEAF
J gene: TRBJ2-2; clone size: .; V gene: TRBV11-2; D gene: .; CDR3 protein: ASSFYTGELF
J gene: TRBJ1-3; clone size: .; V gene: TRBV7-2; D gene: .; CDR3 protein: ASSLAGRLSSGNTIY
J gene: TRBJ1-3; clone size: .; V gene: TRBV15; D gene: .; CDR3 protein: ATSRSWDRSSGNTIY
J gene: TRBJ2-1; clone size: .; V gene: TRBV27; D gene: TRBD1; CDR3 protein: ASSLRTGGTDEQF
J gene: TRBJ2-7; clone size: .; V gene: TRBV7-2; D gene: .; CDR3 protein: ASSSHLGRNSYEQY
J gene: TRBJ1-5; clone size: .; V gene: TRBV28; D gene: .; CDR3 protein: ASSLSPGSNQPQH
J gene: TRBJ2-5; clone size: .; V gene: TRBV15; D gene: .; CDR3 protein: ATSRDPGYQETQY
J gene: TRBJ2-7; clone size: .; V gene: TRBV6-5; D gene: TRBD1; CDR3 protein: ASSWAGGYEQY
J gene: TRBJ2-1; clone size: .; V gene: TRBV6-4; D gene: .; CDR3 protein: ASSERGREQF
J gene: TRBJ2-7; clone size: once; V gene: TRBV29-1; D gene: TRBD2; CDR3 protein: SARRSSGEYEQY
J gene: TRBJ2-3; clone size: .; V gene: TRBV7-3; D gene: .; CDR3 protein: ASSLRPSTDTQY
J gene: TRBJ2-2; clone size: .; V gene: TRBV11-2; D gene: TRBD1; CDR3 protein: ASSQTGAVTGELF
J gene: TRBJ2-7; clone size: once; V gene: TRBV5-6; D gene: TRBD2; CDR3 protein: ASSLDGGSLYEQY
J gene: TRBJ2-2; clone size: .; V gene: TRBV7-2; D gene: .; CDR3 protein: ASSPGQNTGELF
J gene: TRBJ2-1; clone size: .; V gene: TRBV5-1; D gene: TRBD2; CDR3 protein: ASSLALAGARGYNEQF
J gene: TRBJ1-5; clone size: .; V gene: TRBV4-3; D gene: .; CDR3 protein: ASSQDRNQPQH
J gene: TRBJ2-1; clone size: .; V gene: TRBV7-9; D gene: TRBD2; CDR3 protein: ASSLWFGTSGNEQF
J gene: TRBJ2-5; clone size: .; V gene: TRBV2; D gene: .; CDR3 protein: ASSATGPETQY
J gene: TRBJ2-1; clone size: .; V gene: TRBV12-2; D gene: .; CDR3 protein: ASRSSGGGFYEQF
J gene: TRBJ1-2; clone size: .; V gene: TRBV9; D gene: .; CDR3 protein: ASSSQGSYGYT
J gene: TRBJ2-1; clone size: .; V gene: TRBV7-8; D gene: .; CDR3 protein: ASSLALGGSSYNEQF
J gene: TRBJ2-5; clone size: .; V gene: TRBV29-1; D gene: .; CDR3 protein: SGRIGETQY
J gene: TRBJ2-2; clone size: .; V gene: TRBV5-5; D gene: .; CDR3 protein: ASSTGQIAGELF
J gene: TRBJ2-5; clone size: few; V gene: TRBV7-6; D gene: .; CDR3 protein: ASSLTQRLLQETQY
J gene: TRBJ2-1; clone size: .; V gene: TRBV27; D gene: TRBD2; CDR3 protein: ASSLVGTSIYNEQF
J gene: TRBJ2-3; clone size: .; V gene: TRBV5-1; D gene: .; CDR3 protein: ASSSQGPDTQY
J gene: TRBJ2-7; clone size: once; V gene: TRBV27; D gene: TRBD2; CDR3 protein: ASSLEIAGASYEQY
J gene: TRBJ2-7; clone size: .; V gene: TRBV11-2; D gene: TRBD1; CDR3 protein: ASSADRATYEQY
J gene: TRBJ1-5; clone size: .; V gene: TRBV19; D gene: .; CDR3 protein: ASSIEVLRPQH
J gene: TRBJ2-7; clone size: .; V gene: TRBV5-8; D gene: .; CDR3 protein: ASSLSALPGPQY
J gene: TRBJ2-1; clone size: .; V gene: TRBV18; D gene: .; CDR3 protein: ASSRDNNEQF
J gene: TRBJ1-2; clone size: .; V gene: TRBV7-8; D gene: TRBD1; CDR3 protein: ASSIYRDSRLGANGYT
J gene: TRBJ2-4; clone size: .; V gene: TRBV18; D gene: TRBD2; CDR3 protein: ASSPSTGGGREAKNIQY
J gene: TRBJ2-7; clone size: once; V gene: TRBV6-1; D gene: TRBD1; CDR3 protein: ASQLGGAESRWEY
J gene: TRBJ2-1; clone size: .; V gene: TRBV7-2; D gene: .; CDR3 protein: ASSLEPGNEQF
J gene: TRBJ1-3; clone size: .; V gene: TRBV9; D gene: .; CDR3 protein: ASTPAASGNTIY
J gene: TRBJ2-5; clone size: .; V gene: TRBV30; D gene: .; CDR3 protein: AWSRGGGETQY
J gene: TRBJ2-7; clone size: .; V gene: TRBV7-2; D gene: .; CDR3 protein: ASSLLGVSSYEQY
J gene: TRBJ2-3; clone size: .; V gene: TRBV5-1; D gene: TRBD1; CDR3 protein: ASSSRSWGTGLQRAGGDTQY
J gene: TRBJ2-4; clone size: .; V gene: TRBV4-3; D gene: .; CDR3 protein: ASSQIRANIQY
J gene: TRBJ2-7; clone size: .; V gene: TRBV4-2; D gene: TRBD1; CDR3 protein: ASSQVPGQGTGEQY